A selection of T cell receptor beta chains follows, all from one sample in a study of T cells after somatic rescue of genetic block. Sequenced by immunoSEQ multiplex PCR; TCRdb stores in-frame clones only, minus some. The table includes tens of thousands of clones, about 90% detected once. The material sequenced was peripheral blood mononuclear cells (PBMCs). All receptors derive from a woman in her late teens or twenties. CDR3s leave out the opening cysteine and the closing phenylalanine or tryptophan. Some rows have no size entry. The others give once, few or many, or a class for an expanded clone.

12	TRBV16	once	TRBJ2-2	ASSPARSTGELF
14	TRBV4-1	NA	TRBJ2-1	ASSQGGPPPYNEQF
9	TRBV5-1	NA	TRBJ2-5	ASSAQETQY
9	TRBV19	few	TRBJ1-2	ASSTQGGRT
9	TRBV11-2	NA	TRBJ2-3	ASSVTDTQY
14	TRBV28	NA	TRBJ1-4	ASSPPSGGRNEKLF
15	TRBV4-1	NA	TRBJ2-2	ASSQWGQGIGAGELF
9	TRBV11-3	NA	TRBJ1-1	ASSTSTEAF
13	TRBV2	NA	TRBJ2-7	ASRVTGDVSYEQY
17	TRBV7-3	NA	TRBJ2-6	ASSDGGTGLPPGANVLT
11	TRBV28	NA	TRBJ1-2	ASSLGQRIGYT
14	TRBV19	NA	TRBJ2-7	ASSIEPLAARYEQY
14	TRBV10-3	NA	TRBJ2-7	AISESFPSGRPEQY
10	TRBV19	once	TRBJ2-1	ASSIEGGEQF
11	TRBV7-9	NA	TRBJ2-1	ASSLGSLLGQF
11	TRBV2	NA	TRBJ1-1	ASRNNGGSEAF